The 19 T cell receptor beta chains listed next were all sequenced from one sample in a study of blood T cell repertoires in COVID-19. Sequencing was performed with immunoSEQ multiplex PCR; in TCRdb, only in-frame clones are kept and a portion is missing. Among 540,000 or so clones listed, about 89% were seen once. Sequencing input: peripheral blood. All receptors derive from a woman in her fifties or sixties with COVID-19, enrolled during active disease.

The rearrangement uses TRBV12-3 or TRBV12-4 and TRBJ2-1; a possible D gene is TRBD2 (5 bases). V lost 3 bases and J 10 bases, leaving 10 bases between the germline ends. The CDR3 spans 12 residues. In DNA, the CDR3 is TGTGCCAGCAGTTTTGCGGGTGGAGAGCAGTTCTTC. Translation gives CASSFAGGEQFF.

The V gene is TRBV7-3, the J gene TRBJ2-3, with 9 bases aligning to TRBD1. Germline CDR1 reads SGHTA; CDR2 reads FQGTGA. Trimming cost V 0 bases and J 3 bases; bases outside gene matches: 7. CDR3 length: 17 residues. The CDR3 region is CASSLTGGQGRTDTQYF. The CDR3 DNA reads TGTGCCAGCAGCTTAACGGGGGGACAGGGTCGGACAGATACGCAGTATTTT.

The chain is built from TRBV2 and TRBJ1-2, with TRBD1 as a possible D gene (5 bases). Germline V gives CDR1 SNHLY, CDR2 FYNNEI. This CDR3 contains 14 residues. Trimming cost V 3 bases and J 1 base, with 9 bases left between them. The CDR3 region has the DNA TGTGCCAGCAGTGAGGGGGGAGGTAACTATGGCTACACCTTC. Its translation is CASSEGGGNYGYTF.

The CDR3 coding sequence is TGTGCCAGCAGAGAGGGAGGTCCGCCCTATGGCTACACCTTC. It specifies CASREGGPPYGYTF. The chain combines TRBV27 with TRBJ1-2; the D is unclear. Germline-derived CDR1 and CDR2 are MNHEY and SMNVEV (reference sequence). This CDR3 is built from 14 residues. With 6 bases removed from V and 4 bases from J, the gap between germline ends came to 15 bases.

The genes are TRBV6-2 or TRBV6-3 and TRBJ2-7; no firm D call. The CDR3 sequence is 14 residues long. The ends were cut back, 6 bases at V and 2 bases at J, with 14 bases in the middle. Per germline, CDR1 MNHEY and CDR2 SVGEGT. The CDR3 reads CASSPVQIPYEQYF. The CDR3 DNA sequence: TGTGCCAGCAGCCCGGTCCAGATCCCCTACGAGCAGTACTTC.

This chain connects TRBV19 to TRBJ1-1; D gene unclear. Trimming removed 6 bases at V and 7 bases at J, with 15 bases between. The CDR3 has 13 residues. From germline, CDR1 is LNHDA and CDR2 SQIVND (reference sequence). The CDR3 nucleotides are TGTGCCAGTAGCCCGAACCCACGGGATGAAGCTTTCTTT. Its translation is CASSPNPRDEAFF.

The chain is built from TRBV6-5 and TRBJ2-7; 9 bases are shared with TRBD1. The CDR3 has 13 residues. The germline V gene encodes CDR1 MNHEY and CDR2 SVGAGI. With V trimmed by 6 bases and J by 5 bases, 5 bases remained unmatched. The chain's CDR3 is CASRRGQGNEQYF. In DNA, the CDR3 is TGTGCCAGCAGGCGGGGACAGGGTAACGAGCAGTACTTC.

The rearrangement uses TRBV12-3 or TRBV12-4 and TRBJ2-1; TRBD1 aligns across 7 bases. CDR3 size: 13 residues. The ends lost 5 bases at V and 6 bases at J; junction bases unmatched: 4. Written as DNA, the CDR3 is TGTGCCAGCAGTAGGGGGCATCGCAATGAGCAGTTCTTC. It encodes CASSRGHRNEQFF.

V gene TRBV10-3 combines with J gene TRBJ1-5, with D maybe TRBD1 (6 bases). Germline values: CDR1 ENHRY, CDR2 SYGVKD. Trimming left V 0 bases short and J 5 bases short, with 26 bases between. The CDR3 runs 20 residues. The CDR3, as DNA: TGTGCCATCAGTGAGTCGTCAAGTTTTTCTACACCCAGGGGCGATCAGCCCCAGCATTTT. Amino acid sequence: CAISESSSFSTPRGDQPQHF.

This chain joins TRBV3-1 (or the pseudogene TRBV3-2) and TRBJ1-2, with 9 bases aligning to TRBD1. The J segment lost 2 bases and the V segment lost 3 bases, leaving 1 base of the junction unmatched. From germline, CDR1 is LGHDT and CDR2 YNNKEL (reference sequence). The CDR3 contains 14 residues. CDR3 region: CASSHTGGNYGYTF. CDR3 in DNA: TGTGCCAGCAGCCATACAGGGGGCAACTATGGCTACACCTTC.

The chain joins TRBV6-5 to TRBJ2-7; TRBD1 agrees at 7 bases. With 3 bases clipped from V and 3 bases from J, the junction kept 8 bases outside the gene matches. This CDR3 has 15 residues. Germline V CDR1 and CDR2: MNHEY, SVGAGI. CDR3 sequence: CASSYSRTGRYEQYF. The CDR3 DNA follows: TGTGCCAGCAGTTATTCAAGGACAGGCCGCTACGAGCAGTACTTC.

This clone was seen a single time. The chain combines TRBV5-1 with TRBJ1-2, with 12 bases identical to TRBD1. This CDR3 has 16 residues. Looked up from germline, CDR1 is SGHRS and CDR2 is YFSETQ. Trimming removed 1 base from V and 4 bases from J; junction bases left unmatched: 5. The CDR3 loop is CASSLRDRGRPYGYTF. Here the CDR3 DNA reads TGCGCCAGCAGCTTGAGGGACAGGGGGCGCCCCTATGGCTACACCTTC.

V is TRBV29-1 and J is TRBJ1-3; no clear D. The CDR3 has 13 amino acids. The V end lost 4 bases, the J end lost 2 bases, and 9 bases lay between the germline ends. Germline CDR1 reads SQVTM; CDR2 reads ANQGSEA. Here the CDR3 reads CSVVEIPGNTIYF. DNA for the CDR3: TGCAGCGTTGTGGAGATTCCTGGAAACACCATATATTTT.

This sequence joins TRBV11-1 and TRBJ1-1, with 8 bases matching TRBD1. CDR3 length: 14 amino acids. The germline V gene has CDR1 SGHAT and CDR2 FQDESV (reference sequence). V lost 3 bases to trimming and J lost 6 bases; unmatched junction nucleotides: 6. In nucleotides, the CDR3 is TGTGCCAGCAGCTTTGCAGGGGGCTACGCTGAAGCTTTCTTT. The encoded protein is CASSFAGGYAEAFF.

This chain uses TRBV28 with TRBJ2-7; 8 bases map to TRBD1. Losses at the gene ends were 6 bases for V and 3 bases for J; bases not matched to a gene: 10. This CDR3 has 15 amino acids. Germline V gene sequence: CDR1 MDHEN, CDR2 SYDVKM. The CDR3: CASSRPLQGGYEQYF. CDR3 coding DNA: TGTGCCAGCAGCCGCCCCTTACAGGGGGGCTACGAGCAGTACTTC.

The chain uses TRBV5-1 and TRBJ2-3; TRBD2 matches 8 bases. The CDR3 runs 16 residues. Germline CDR1 and CDR2: SGHRS and YFSETQ. V trimming: 4 bases; J trimming: 4 bases; junction bases outside the gene matches: 11. CDR3 nucleotides: TGCGCCAGCAGCACGGGGTCGGGGGGGCTCGCAGATACGCAGTATTTT. This sequence encodes CASSTGSGGLADTQYF. Looking up the rest from reference TRBV5-1 and TRBJ2-3 gives the full variable domain: KAGVTQTPRYLIKTRGQQVTLSCSPISGHRSVSWYQQTPGQGLQFLFEYFSETQRNKGNFPGRFSGRQFSNSRSEMNVSTLELGDSALYLCASSTGSGGLADTQYFGPGTRLTVL.

This rearrangement joins TRBV15 to TRBJ1-1; tentative D call: TRBD1 (5 bases). V gave up 4 bases and J gave up 2 bases, with 8 bases separating them. Germline V CDR1 and CDR2: LNHNV, YYDKDF (reference sequence). This CDR3 contains 13 residues. The CDR3 loop is CATSTQGNTEAFF. The DNA for the CDR3 is TGTGCCACCAGCACGCAGGGCAACACTGAAGCTTTCTTT.

The V call is TRBV12-3 or TRBV12-4, the J call TRBJ1-2; D uncertain. Trimming cost V 5 bases and J 4 bases, with 11 bases left between them. This CDR3 has 13 residues. CDR3 bases: TGTGCCAGCAGTCGGACTGACTTCTATGGCTACACCTTC. It codes for CASSRTDFYGYTF.

The genes are TRBV12-1 and TRBJ2-5; the table names TRBD2, a call not compared with the DNA. TRBV12-1 is listed as a pseudogene. This CDR3 has 16 residues. CDR3 sequence reads: CASSFVSGGAEETQYF. The CDR3 coding sequence is TGTGCCAGCAGCTTTGTTAGCGGGGGGGCCGAAGAGACCCAGTACTTC.